A single sample gave rise to the 15 T cell receptor beta chains below, sequenced in a study of cytomegalovirus exposure and HLA in healthy donors. Measured with immunoSEQ multiplex PCR; TCRdb has only the in-frame clones, and not every one. The sample lists 110,000 or so clones, about 88% occurring once. The material sequenced was PBMCs. The receptors stem from a young man in good health and CMV-seropositive.

The rearrangement joins TRBV5-1 to TRBJ1-1; D is unclear. V was clipped by 0 bases and J by 1 base, with 13 bases between them. Per germline, CDR1 SGHRS and CDR2 YFSETQ. CDR3 length: 16 amino acids. The CDR3 loop is CASSLDSRRTNTEAFF. The CDR3 coding sequence is TGCGCCAGCAGCTTGGATTCGAGGAGGACGAACACTGAAGCTTTCTTT.

The chain recombines TRBV7-6 with TRBJ2-7, with D tentatively TRBD2 (6 bases). Germline CDR1 SGHVS, CDR2 FNYEAQ. The CDR3 length is 12 residues. The V and J ends lost 2 bases and 6 bases respectively, with 8 bases between them. CDR3 loop: CASSLQEGEQYF. The CDR3, as DNA: TGTGCCAGCAGCTTACAGGAGGGCGAGCAGTACTTC.

J is TRBJ1-5 and V is TRBV5-1; the D is unclear. CDR1 and CDR2 (germline): SGHRS, YFSETQ. Trimming pared 0 bases from V and 4 bases from J, leaving 8 bases between. There are 14 residues in the CDR3. CDR3 region: CASSLGGENQPQHF. CDR3 sequence (DNA): TGCGCCAGCAGCTTGGGTGGAGAGAATCAGCCCCAGCATTTT.

This chain uses TRBV6-1 with TRBJ1-5; possible D gene TRBD1, 6 bases. The CDR3 runs to 14 residues. V gave up 10 bases and J gave up 4 bases, with 17 bases separating them. The germline V gene has CDR1 MNHNS and CDR2 SASEGT. DNA of the CDR3: TGTGCCATCAAACAGGGAGAAGGGAATCAGCCCCAGCATTTT. Translating it yields CAIKQGEGNQPQHF.

J is TRBJ1-1 and V is TRBV6-4, with 8 bases that match TRBD1. This CDR3 region has 14 residues. Trimming took 6 bases from V and 4 from J; bases not matched to a gene: 7. Germline loops: CDR1 MRHNA, CDR2 SNTAGT. DNA of the CDR3: TGTGCCAGCAGGGAGGGGACAGGTACCACTGAAGCTTTCTTT. Translation gives CASREGTGTTEAFF.

This rearrangement joins TRBV7-9 to TRBJ2-2; 11 bases line up with TRBD1. Losses at the gene ends were 5 bases for V and 4 bases for J; bases not matched to a gene: 9. Germline CDR1 reads SEHNR; CDR2 reads FQNEAQ (reference sequence). The CDR3 consists of 17 residues. CDR3 sequence: CASSELRTGGVTGELFF. CDR3 sequence (DNA): TGTGCCAGCAGCGAACTCCGGACAGGGGGCGTCACCGGGGAGCTGTTTTTT.

The genes are TRBV6-6 and TRBJ2-1, with 10 bases lining up with TRBD2. Germline V gene data show CDR1 as MNHNY and CDR2 as SVGAGI (reference sequence). J lost 14 bases, V lost 2 bases, and 9 bases had no gene match. The CDR3 is 14 residues long. Here the CDR3 reads CASSYRLAGDREFF. The CDR3 DNA is TGTGCCAGCAGTTACCGGCTAGCGGGGGACCGGGAGTTCTTC.

V gene TRBV10-1 combines with J gene TRBJ2-1; 12 bases map to TRBD2. Losses at the gene ends were 3 bases for V and 12 bases for J; bases not matched to a gene: 9. This CDR3 comprises 15 residues. Per the germline V gene, CDR1 is WNHNN and CDR2 is SYGVQD (reference sequence). The chain's CDR3 is CASSESLAGGPGQFF. The CDR3 nucleotides read TGCGCCAGCAGTGAAAGTCTAGCGGGGGGGCCGGGGCAGTTCTTC.

The chain uses TRBV25-1 and TRBJ2-3; TRBD2 might be the D (6 bases). From germline, CDR1 is MGHDK and CDR2 SYGVNS. This CDR3 is built from 14 residues. Trimming removed 3 bases from V and 0 bases from J, with 7 bases in between. The CDR3 nucleotides read TGTGCCAGCAGTGAGGCGGGGAGCACAGATACGCAGTATTTT. Protein: CASSEAGSTDTQYF.

The chain uses TRBV5-1 and TRBJ1-2; 8 nucleotides agree with TRBD1. The V segment lost 0 bases and the J segment 3 bases; nucleotides outside the gene matches: 7. This CDR3 contains 16 residues. The germline V gene encodes CDR1 SGHRS and CDR2 YFSETQ. CDR3 protein: CASSLAVGQGYYGYTF. CDR3 DNA sequence: TGCGCCAGCAGCTTGGCCGTCGGACAGGGATACTATGGCTACACCTTC. The full variable domain, rest sourced from reference TRBV5-1 and TRBJ1-2, is KAGVTQTPRYLIKTRGQQVTLSCSPISGHRSVSWYQQTPGQGLQFLFEYFSETQRNKGNFPGRFSGRQFSNSRSEMNVSTLELGDSALYLCASSLAVGQGYYGYTFGSGTRLTVV.

This chain uses TRBV7-9 with TRBJ2-1; 8 positions match TRBD1. V lost 5 bases and J lost 7; bases outside the gene matches: 4. The CDR3 covers 13 residues. Looked up from germline, CDR1 is SEHNR and CDR2 is FQNEAQ (reference sequence). This CDR3 reads CASSPQGANEQFF. CDR3 nucleotides: TGTGCCAGCAGCCCCCAGGGGGCGAATGAGCAGTTCTTC.

This chain uses TRBV7-2 with TRBJ1-5, with D hard to call. V was shortened by 5 bases and J by 1 base, with 15 bases between the two germline ends. This CDR3 comprises 16 residues. CDR1 and CDR2 from the germline V gene are SGHTA and FQGNSA. CDR3 sequence reads: CASSVGKGESNQPQHF. CDR3 DNA sequence: TGTGCCAGCAGCGTCGGAAAGGGAGAAAGCAATCAGCCCCAGCATTTT.

This chain uses TRBV28 with TRBJ1-5, with 9 bases lining up with TRBD1. The CDR3 is made up of 14 amino acids. Germline V lookup: CDR1 MDHEN, CDR2 SYDVKM. J was trimmed by 8 bases and V by 6 bases; bases with no gene match: 8. This chain's CDR3 is CASSRDRVLEPQHF. The DNA of the CDR3 is TGTGCCAGCAGCCGGGACAGGGTCTTAGAGCCCCAGCATTTT.

V usage is TRBV6-5 and J usage is TRBJ1-4; D call uncertain. CDR1 is MNHEY, CDR2 SVGAGI, per germline. This CDR3 has 15 amino acids. V lost 5 bases and J lost 2, with 12 bases in between. The CDR3 coding sequence is TGTGCCAGCAGTCGAGCGGGGAGCACTAATGAAAAACTGTTTTTT. It is translated as CASSRAGSTNEKLFF.

The genes are TRBV19 and TRBJ2-5; 10 positions match TRBD1. Germline trimming cut 3 bases from V and 2 bases from J; bases unmatched to any gene: 3. The CDR3 runs 15 residues. Germline CDR1 LNHDA, CDR2 SQIVND (reference sequence). CDR3 nucleotides: TGTGCCAGTAGTATGCCGGACAGGGGGCAAGAGACCCAGTACTTC. This translates into CASSMPDRGQETQYF.